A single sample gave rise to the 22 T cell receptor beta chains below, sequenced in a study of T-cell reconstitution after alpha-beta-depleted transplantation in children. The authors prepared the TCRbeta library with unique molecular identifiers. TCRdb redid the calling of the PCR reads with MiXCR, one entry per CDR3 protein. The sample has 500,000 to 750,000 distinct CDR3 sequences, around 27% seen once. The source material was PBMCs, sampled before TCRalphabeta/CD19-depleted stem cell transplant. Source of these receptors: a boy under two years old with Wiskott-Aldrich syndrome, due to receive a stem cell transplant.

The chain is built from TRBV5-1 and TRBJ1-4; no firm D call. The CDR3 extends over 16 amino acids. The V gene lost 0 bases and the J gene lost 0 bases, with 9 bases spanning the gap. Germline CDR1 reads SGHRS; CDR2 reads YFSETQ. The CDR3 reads CASSLGLLATNEKLFF. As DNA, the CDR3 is TGCGCCAGCAGCTTGGGACTTCTTGCAACTAATGAAAAACTGTTTTTT.

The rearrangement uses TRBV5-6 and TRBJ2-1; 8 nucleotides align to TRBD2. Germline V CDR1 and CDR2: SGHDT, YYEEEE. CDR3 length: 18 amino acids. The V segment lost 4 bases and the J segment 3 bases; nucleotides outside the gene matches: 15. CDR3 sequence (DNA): TGTGCCAGCAGCCGTTTAGCGGGACAAGTGTTACTCTACAATGAGCAGTTCTTC. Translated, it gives CASSRLAGQVLLYNEQFF.

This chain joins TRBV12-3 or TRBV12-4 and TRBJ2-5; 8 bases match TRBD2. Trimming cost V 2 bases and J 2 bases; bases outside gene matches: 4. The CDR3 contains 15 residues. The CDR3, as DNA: TGTGCCAGCAGTTTACAGAGCGGGAGTCAAGAGACCCAGTACTTC. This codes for CASSLQSGSQETQYF.

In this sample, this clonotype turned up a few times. The CDR3 here is CASSLGRTNSGNTIYF. The DNA of the CDR3 is TGTGCCAGCAGCTTGGGCAGGACCAACTCTGGAAACACCATATATTTT. This chain joins TRBV5-6 and TRBJ1-3; D unclear. The germline CDR1 and CDR2 sequences are SGHDT and YYEEEE. The CDR3 is 16 amino acids. With 0 bases removed from V and 0 bases from J, the gap between germline ends came to 10 bases. Full variable domain (missing parts from reference TRBV5-6 and TRBJ1-3): DAGVTQSPTHLIKTRGQQVTLRCSPKSGHDTVSWYQQALGQGPQFIFQYYEEEERQRGNFPDRFSGHQFPNYSSELNVNALLLGDSALYLCASSLGRTNSGNTIYFGEGSWLTVV.

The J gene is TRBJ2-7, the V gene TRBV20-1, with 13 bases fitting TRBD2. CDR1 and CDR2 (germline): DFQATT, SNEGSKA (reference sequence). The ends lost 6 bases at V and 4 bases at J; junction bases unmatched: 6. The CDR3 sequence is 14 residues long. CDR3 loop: CSAPGLAGYYEQYF. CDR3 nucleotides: TGCAGTGCCCCGGGACTAGCGGGATATTACGAGCAGTACTTC.

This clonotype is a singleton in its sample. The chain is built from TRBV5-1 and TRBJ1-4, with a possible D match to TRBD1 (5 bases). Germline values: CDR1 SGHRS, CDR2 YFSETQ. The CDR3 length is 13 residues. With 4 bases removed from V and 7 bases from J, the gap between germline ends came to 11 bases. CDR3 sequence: CASSVGGGEKLFF. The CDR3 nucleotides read TGCGCCAGCAGCGTCGGCGGGGGTGAAAAACTGTTTTTT.

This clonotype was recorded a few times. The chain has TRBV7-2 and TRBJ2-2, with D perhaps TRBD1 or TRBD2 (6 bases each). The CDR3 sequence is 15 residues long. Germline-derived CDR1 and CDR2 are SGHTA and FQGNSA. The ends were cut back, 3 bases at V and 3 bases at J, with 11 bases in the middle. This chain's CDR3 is CASSLGGVYTGELFF. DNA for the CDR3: TGTGCCAGCAGCTTGGGGGGCGTGTACACCGGGGAGCTGTTTTTT.

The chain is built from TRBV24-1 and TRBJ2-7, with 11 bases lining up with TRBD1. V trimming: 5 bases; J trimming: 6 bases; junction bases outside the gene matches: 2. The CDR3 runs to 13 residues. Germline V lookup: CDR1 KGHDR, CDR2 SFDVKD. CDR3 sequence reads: CATSGTGGREQYF. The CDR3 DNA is TGTGCCACCAGTGGGACAGGGGGCCGCGAGCAGTACTTC.

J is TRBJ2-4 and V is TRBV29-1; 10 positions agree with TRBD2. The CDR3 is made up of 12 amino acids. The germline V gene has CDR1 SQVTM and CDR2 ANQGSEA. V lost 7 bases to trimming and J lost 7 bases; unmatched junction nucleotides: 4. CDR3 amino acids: CSGTSGTNIQYF. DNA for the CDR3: TGCAGCGGTACTAGCGGGACTAACATTCAGTACTTC.

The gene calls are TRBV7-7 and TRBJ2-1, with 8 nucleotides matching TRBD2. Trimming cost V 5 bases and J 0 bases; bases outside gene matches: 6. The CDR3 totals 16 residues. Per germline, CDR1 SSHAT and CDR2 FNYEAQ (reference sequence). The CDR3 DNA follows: TGTGCCAGCAGCGCCATCAGCGGGAGCTCCTACAATGAGCAGTTCTTC. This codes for CASSAISGSSYNEQFF.

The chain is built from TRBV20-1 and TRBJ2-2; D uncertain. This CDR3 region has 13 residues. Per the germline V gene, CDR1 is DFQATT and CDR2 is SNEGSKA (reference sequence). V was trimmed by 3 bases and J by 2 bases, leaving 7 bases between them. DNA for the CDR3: TGCAGTGCTAGGTTACTAAACACCGGGGAGCTGTTTTTT. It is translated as CSARLLNTGELFF.

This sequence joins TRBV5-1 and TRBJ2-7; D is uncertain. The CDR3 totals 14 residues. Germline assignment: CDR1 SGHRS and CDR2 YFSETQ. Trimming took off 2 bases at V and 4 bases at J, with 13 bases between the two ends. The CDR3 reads CASSFPGRLYEQYF. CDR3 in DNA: TGCGCCAGCAGCTTCCCAGGACGTCTGTACGAGCAGTACTTC.

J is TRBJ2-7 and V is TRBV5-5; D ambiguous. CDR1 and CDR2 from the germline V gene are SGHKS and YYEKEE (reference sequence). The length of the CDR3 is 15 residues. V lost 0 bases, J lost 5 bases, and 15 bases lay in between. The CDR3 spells CASSLVGGFWNEQYF. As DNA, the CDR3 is TGTGCCAGCAGCTTGGTTGGTGGGTTCTGGAACGAGCAGTACTTC.

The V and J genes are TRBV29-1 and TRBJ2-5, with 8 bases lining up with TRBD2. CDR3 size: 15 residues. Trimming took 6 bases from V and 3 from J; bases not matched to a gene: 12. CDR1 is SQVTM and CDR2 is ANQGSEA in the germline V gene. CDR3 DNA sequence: TGCAGCGTGACCCGAGCGGGAGTCGGAAAAGAGACCCAGTACTTC. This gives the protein CSVTRAGVGKETQYF.

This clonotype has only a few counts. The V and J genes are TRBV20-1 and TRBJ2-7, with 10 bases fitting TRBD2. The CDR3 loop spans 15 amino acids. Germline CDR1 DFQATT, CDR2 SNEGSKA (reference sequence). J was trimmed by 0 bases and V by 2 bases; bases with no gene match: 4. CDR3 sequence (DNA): TGCAGTGCTAGACCACTAGCGGGGAGCTCCTACGAGCAGTACTTC. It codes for CSARPLAGSSYEQYF.

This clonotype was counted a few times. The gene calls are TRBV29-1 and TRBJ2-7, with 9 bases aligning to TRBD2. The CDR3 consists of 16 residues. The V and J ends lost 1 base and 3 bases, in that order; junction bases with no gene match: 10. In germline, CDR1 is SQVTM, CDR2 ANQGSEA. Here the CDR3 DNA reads TGCAGCGTTGAAGGGGGGGTAGCGGGAGAAATCTACGAGCAGTACTTC. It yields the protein CSVEGGVAGEIYEQYF.

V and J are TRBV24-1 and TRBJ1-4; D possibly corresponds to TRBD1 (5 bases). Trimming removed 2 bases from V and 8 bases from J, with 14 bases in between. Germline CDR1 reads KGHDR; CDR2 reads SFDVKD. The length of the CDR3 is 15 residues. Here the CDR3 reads CATSDSRDAGEKLFF. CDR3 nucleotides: TGTGCCACCAGTGATTCGAGGGACGCCGGCGAAAAACTGTTTTTT.

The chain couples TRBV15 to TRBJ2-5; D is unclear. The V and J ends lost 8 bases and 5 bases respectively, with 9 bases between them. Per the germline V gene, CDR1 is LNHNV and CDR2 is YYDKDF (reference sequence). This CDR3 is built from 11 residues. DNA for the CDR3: TGTGCCACCGGAGAGGATGAGACCCAGTACTTC. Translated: CATGEDETQYF.

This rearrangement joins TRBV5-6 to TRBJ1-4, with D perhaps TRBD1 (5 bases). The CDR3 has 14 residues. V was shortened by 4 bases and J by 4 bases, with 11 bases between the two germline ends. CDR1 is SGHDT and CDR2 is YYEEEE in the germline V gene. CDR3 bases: TGTGCCAGCAGCCAGGGACTGAATAATGAAAAACTGTTTTTT. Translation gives CASSQGLNNEKLFF.

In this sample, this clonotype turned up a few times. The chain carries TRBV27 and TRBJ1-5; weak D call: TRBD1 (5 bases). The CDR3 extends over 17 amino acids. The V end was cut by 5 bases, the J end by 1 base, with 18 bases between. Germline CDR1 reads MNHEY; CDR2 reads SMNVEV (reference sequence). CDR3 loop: CASSAGVGVRSNQPQHF. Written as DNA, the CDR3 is TGTGCCAGCAGTGCAGGCGTGGGGGTCAGAAGCAATCAGCCCCAGCATTTT.

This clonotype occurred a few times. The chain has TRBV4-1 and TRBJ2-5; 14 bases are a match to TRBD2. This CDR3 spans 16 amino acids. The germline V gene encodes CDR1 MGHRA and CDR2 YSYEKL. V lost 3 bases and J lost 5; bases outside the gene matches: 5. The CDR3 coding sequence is TGCGCCAGCAGCCAGGGACTAGCGGGAGATGCGGAGACCCAGTACTTC. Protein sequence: CASSQGLAGDAETQYF.

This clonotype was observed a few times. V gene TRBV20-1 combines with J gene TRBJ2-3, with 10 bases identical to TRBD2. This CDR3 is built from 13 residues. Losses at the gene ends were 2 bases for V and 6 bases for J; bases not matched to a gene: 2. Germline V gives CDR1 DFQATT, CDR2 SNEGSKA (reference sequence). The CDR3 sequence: CSARRTSGDTQYF. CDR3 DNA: TGCAGTGCTAGAAGGACTAGCGGCGATACGCAGTATTTT.